One and the same sample provided the 22 T cell receptor beta chains below, sequenced in a study of technical replicates of blood from several donors. Produced via immunoSEQ multiplex PCR; TCRdb's table is partial and in-frame only. The table lists around 79,000 clones, 90% to 95% of them singletons. Sequenced input: T cells isolated from PBMCs. The receptors were sampled from a human donor in good health.

This chain connects TRBV4-1 to TRBJ2-5; D possibly corresponds to TRBD2 (6 bases). V was cut by 0 bases and J by 5 bases, with 13 bases left in between. This CDR3 has 15 amino acids. Germline V gene lookup returns CDR1 MGHRA and CDR2 YSYEKL. The CDR3 nucleotides are TGCGCCAGCAGCCAAGAGCGCGGGGAGTGGGAGACCCAGTACTTC. Encoded protein: CASSQERGEWETQYF.

This clone was observed a single time. The rearrangement uses TRBV28 and TRBJ1-5; D gene uncertain. V gave up 5 bases and J gave up 0 bases, with 11 bases separating them. Germline CDR1 and CDR2: MDHEN and SYDVKM. CDR3 length: 15 residues. CDR3: CASSLAQYSNQPQHF. In nucleotides, the CDR3 is TGTGCCAGCAGTCTAGCCCAGTATAGCAATCAGCCCCAGCATTTT.

This clone has only a few counts. This sequence joins TRBV27 and TRBJ1-2, with 9 bases fitting TRBD1. CDR1 and CDR2 (germline): MNHEY, SMNVEV (reference sequence). This CDR3 has 15 residues. Trimming cost V 7 bases and J 4 bases; bases outside gene matches: 10. The CDR3 region has the DNA TGTGCCAGCATGAGTTGGGACAGGGCACGCTATGGCTACACCTTC. Protein product: CASMSWDRARYGYTF.

This clone was counted between two and nine times. This chain joins TRBV2 and TRBJ2-7; possibly TRBD1 for D (6 bases). Trimming took 5 bases from V and 6 from J, leaving 14 bases between them. The CDR3 totals 13 residues. Looked up from germline, CDR1 is SNHLY and CDR2 is FYNNEI. CDR3 protein: CASSYRTAGEQYF. The CDR3 nucleotides read TGTGCCAGCAGTTACCGGACAGCAGGCGAGCAGTACTTC.

V gene TRBV15 combines with J gene TRBJ2-2; D remains unclear. Germline lookup yields CDR1 LNHNV and CDR2 YYDKDF (reference sequence). Trimming took off 2 bases at V and 7 bases at J, with 11 bases between the two ends. The CDR3 runs to 14 residues. The CDR3 is CATSRPSRDGELFF. The CDR3 DNA sequence: TGTGCCACCAGCAGACCCTCGCGAGACGGGGAGCTGTTTTTT.

The chain joins TRBV9 to TRBJ2-5; D is uncertain. V lost 2 bases and J lost 2, with 7 bases in between. This CDR3 contains 13 residues. Germline V gene sequence: CDR1 SGDLS, CDR2 YYNGEE. The CDR3 DNA is TGTGCCAGCAGCGTGAACTTTCAAGAGACCCAGTACTTC. Protein: CASSVNFQETQYF.

The chain joins TRBV6-1 to TRBJ1-2; D perhaps matches TRBD1 (5 bases). CDR3 length: 15 residues. CDR1 is MNHNS, CDR2 SASEGT, per germline. The V gene lost 2 bases and the J gene lost 0 bases, with 10 bases spanning the gap. The CDR3 sequence is CASSEFGATNYGYTF. The CDR3 DNA reads as TGTGCCAGCAGTGAATTTGGGGCCACTAACTATGGCTACACCTTC.

The chain combines TRBV27 with TRBJ1-5; D possibly corresponds to TRBD1 (5 bases). Germline V gene data show CDR1 as MNHEY and CDR2 as SMNVEV (reference sequence). V lost 2 bases to trimming and J lost 7 bases, with 18 bases between them. The length of the CDR3 is 16 residues. CDR3 residues: CASSLKDARAGQPQHF. CDR3 bases: TGTGCCAGCAGTTTAAAGGATGCCAGGGCAGGACAGCCCCAGCATTTT.

The chain is built from TRBV19 and TRBJ2-7; no definite D call. Per the germline V gene, CDR1 is LNHDA and CDR2 is SQIVND (reference sequence). With 8 bases removed from V and 2 bases from J, the gap between germline ends came to 10 bases. This CDR3 spans 12 amino acids. CDR3 region: CASCDTPYEQYF. The CDR3 DNA is TGTGCCAGTTGCGACACCCCCTACGAGCAGTACTTC.

The CDR3 nucleotides read TGTGCCAGCAGACAACTAGCGGGACTCTCCTACGAGCAGTACTTC. This codes for CASRQLAGLSYEQYF. The chain couples TRBV28 to TRBJ2-7, with 10 nucleotides matching TRBD2. This CDR3 spans 15 amino acids. The germline V gene has CDR1 MDHEN and CDR2 SYDVKM. Losses at the gene ends were 6 bases for V and 0 bases for J; bases not matched to a gene: 5.

The V call is TRBV7-9, the J call TRBJ1-3; D ambiguous. The CDR3 is 14 amino acids. Trimming removed 4 bases at V and 3 bases at J, with 10 bases between. Germline V gene lookup returns CDR1 SEHNR and CDR2 FQNEAQ (reference sequence). The CDR3 nucleotides are TGTGCCAGCAGCTCACCGAGATATGGAAACACCATATATTTT. Its protein product is CASSSPRYGNTIYF.

V and J are TRBV10-3 and TRBJ2-7; D is unclear. V was trimmed by 2 bases and J by 0 bases, leaving 8 bases between them. The CDR3 has 14 residues. In germline, CDR1 is ENHRY, CDR2 SYGVKD. The CDR3, as DNA: TGTGCCATCAGTGAGACTCTAAGCTCCTACGAGCAGTACTTC. This translates into CAISETLSSYEQYF.

The chain recombines TRBV19 with TRBJ2-3; 13 bases map to TRBD2. Germline lookup yields CDR1 LNHDA and CDR2 SQIVND (reference sequence). Trimming removed 5 bases from V and 2 bases from J; junction bases left unmatched: 4. The CDR3 covers 16 residues. The CDR3 loop reads CASSSGLAGYTDTQYF. The CDR3 DNA is TGTGCCAGTAGTTCGGGACTAGCGGGATACACAGATACGCAGTATTTT.

This clone was detected only once. The CDR3 region has the DNA TGTGCCAGCAGCTCACTAGGGGGCGGCTATGGCTACACCTTC. It translates to CASSSLGGGYGYTF. This chain links TRBV7-9 with TRBJ1-2; 7 bases are a match to TRBD1. CDR1 and CDR2 from the germline V gene are SEHNR and FQNEAQ (reference sequence). This CDR3 has 14 amino acids. Trimming at V came to 4 bases and at J to 4 bases, leaving 6 bases not matched to a gene.

This clone appeared once. This chain joins TRBV5-1 and TRBJ2-7; 10 nucleotides match TRBD2. The CDR3 has 16 amino acids. Germline CDR1 is SGHRS and CDR2 is YFSETQ. The ends lost 6 bases at V and 2 bases at J; junction bases unmatched: 11. CDR3 DNA sequence: TGCGCCAGCACCAAAACTAGCGGGGCTAAACCCTACGAGCAGTACTTC. Its protein product is CASTKTSGAKPYEQYF.

This rearrangement joins TRBV14 to TRBJ2-1; 7 nucleotides align to TRBD1. This CDR3 is 14 amino acids long. Germline lookup yields CDR1 SGHDN and CDR2 FVKESK. V lost 4 bases, J lost 3 bases, and 3 bases stayed unmatched. The CDR3: CASSPRDSYNEQFF. Written as DNA, the CDR3 is TGTGCCAGCAGCCCCCGGGACAGCTACAATGAGCAGTTCTTC.

The V call is TRBV9, the J call TRBJ2-5, with TRBD1 as a possible D gene (5 bases). V lost 0 bases and J lost 5, with 17 bases in between. The CDR3 consists of 16 residues. The germline CDR1 and CDR2 sequences are SGDLS and YYNGEE. CDR3 loop: CASSVAQFSGHETQYF. Here the CDR3 DNA reads TGTGCCAGCAGCGTAGCGCAGTTTTCAGGGCACGAGACCCAGTACTTC.

V usage is TRBV27 and J usage is TRBJ1-2; D perhaps matches TRBD1 (5 bases). Germline CDR1 and CDR2: MNHEY and SMNVEV (reference sequence). This CDR3 is built from 12 residues. Trimming cost V 0 bases and J 8 bases, with 7 bases left between them. The chain's CDR3 is CASSLSTVGYTF. Written as DNA, the CDR3 is TGTGCCAGCAGTTTATCGACAGTCGGCTACACCTTC.

Only one count was recorded for this clone. The genes are TRBV27 and TRBJ2-3; D possibly corresponds to TRBD2 (5 bases). The germline V and J ends were trimmed by 3 bases and 3 bases, with 16 bases remaining between them. Per germline, CDR1 MNHEY and CDR2 SMNVEV (reference sequence). The CDR3 contains 16 residues. The CDR3 spells CASSFSSRLRTDTQYF. Here the CDR3 DNA reads TGTGCCAGCAGTTTTAGTAGCAGACTAAGGACAGATACGCAGTATTTT.

The genes are TRBV18 and TRBJ2-3; 9 bases fit TRBD2. This CDR3 has 15 amino acids. The germline V gene encodes CDR1 KGHSH and CDR2 LQKENI. V lost 5 bases, J lost 4 bases, and 7 bases stayed unmatched. The CDR3: CASSSRAGGPDTQYF. The CDR3 nucleotides read TGTGCCAGCTCAAGTCGGGCGGGAGGGCCAGATACGCAGTATTTT.

The chain couples TRBV28 to TRBJ1-2; 8 nucleotides line up with TRBD1. Germline CDR1 and CDR2: MDHEN and SYDVKM. The V gene end was trimmed by 7 bases and the J gene end by 13 bases; junction bases not matched to a gene: 8. The CDR3 totals 11 residues. Here the CDR3 DNA reads TGTGCCAGCAACCTAGGACAGGGAATCACCTTC. This sequence encodes CASNLGQGITF.

CDR3: CSVASAGDTQYF. The CDR3 bases are TGCAGCGTTGCGAGCGCCGGAGATACGCAGTATTTT. The chain couples TRBV29-1 to TRBJ2-3; no definite D call. The germline V gene has CDR1 SQVTM and CDR2 ANQGSEA. V gave up 4 bases and J gave up 5 bases, with 10 bases separating them. The CDR3 loop spans 12 amino acids.